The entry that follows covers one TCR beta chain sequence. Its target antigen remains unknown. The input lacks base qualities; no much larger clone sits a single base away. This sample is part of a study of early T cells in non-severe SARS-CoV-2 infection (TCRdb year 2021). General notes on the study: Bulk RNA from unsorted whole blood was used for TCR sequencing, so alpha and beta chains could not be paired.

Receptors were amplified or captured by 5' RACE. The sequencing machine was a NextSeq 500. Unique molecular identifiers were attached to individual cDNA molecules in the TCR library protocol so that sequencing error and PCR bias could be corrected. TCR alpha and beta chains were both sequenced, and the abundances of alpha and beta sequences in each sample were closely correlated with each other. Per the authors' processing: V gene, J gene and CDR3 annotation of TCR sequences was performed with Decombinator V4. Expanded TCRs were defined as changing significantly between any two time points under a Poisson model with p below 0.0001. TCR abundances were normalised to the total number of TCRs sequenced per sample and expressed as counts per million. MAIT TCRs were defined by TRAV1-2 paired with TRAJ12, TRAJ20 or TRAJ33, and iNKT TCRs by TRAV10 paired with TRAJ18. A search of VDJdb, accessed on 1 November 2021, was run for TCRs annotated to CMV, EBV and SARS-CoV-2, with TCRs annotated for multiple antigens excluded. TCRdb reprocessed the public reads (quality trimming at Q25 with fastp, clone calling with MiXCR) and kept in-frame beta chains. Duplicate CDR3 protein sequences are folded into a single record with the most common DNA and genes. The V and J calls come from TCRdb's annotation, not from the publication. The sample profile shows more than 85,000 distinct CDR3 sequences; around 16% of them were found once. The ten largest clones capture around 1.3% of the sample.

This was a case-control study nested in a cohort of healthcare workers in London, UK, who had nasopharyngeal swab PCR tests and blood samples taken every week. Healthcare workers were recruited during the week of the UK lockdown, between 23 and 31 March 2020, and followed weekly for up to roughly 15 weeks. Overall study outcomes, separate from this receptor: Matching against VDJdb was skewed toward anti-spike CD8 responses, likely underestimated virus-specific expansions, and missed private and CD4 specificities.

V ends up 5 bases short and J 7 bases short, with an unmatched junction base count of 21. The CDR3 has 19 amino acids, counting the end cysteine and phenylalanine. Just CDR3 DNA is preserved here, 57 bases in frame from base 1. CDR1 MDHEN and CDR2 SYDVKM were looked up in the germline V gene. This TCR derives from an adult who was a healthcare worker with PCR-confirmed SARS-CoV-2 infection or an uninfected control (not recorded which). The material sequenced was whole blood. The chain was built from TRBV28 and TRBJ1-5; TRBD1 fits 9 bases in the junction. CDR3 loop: CASSRKFGGTGLNWQPQHF. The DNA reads TGTGCCAGCAGTCGAAAATTTGGGGGGACAGGGTTAAATTGGCAGCCCCAGCATTTT.